Each of the 21 T cell receptor beta chains below was sequenced from the same sample in a study of cytomegalovirus exposure and HLA in healthy donors. PCR employed 60 Vbeta and 13 Jbeta primers. Some clones are missing from TCRdb's copy, which holds only in-frame ones; the method was immunoSEQ multiplex PCR. The table has approximately 150,000 clones, roughly 79% seen once. The sample was PBMCs. The receptors stem from a woman aged 45-65 years in good health and CMV-seronegative.

The chain has TRBV6-6 and TRBJ2-1, with TRBD2 matching over 7 bases. The V gene end was trimmed by 10 bases and the J gene end by 7 bases; junction bases not matched to a gene: 7. Germline CDR1 reads MNHNY; CDR2 reads SVGAGI (reference sequence). The CDR3 is 12 amino acids. The CDR3 DNA follows: TGTGCCAACGGGGGGAGGGCAAATGAGCAGTTCTTC. Encoded protein: CANGGRANEQFF.

The chain joins TRBV5-4 to TRBJ1-2, with 8 positions matching TRBD1. This CDR3 is built from 17 residues. Germline V CDR1 and CDR2: SGHNT, YYREEE (reference sequence). V lost 5 bases to trimming and J lost 0 bases; unmatched junction nucleotides: 12. CDR3 nucleotides: TGTGCCAGCAGGGAGAGGACAGGGAGGAAGTCTAACTATGGCTACACCTTC. Translation: CASRERTGRKSNYGYTF.

The chain links TRBV19 to TRBJ1-4; D is undetermined. The CDR3 is made up of 17 amino acids. V lost 8 bases and J 8 bases, leaving 27 bases between the germline ends. Germline V lookup: CDR1 LNHDA, CDR2 SQIVND (reference sequence). The CDR3 sequence: CASRKSVRLTAWEKLFF. CDR3 DNA: TGTGCCAGTCGAAAAAGCGTCCGGCTTACGGCCTGGGAAAAACTGTTTTTT.

The chain uses TRBV10-1 and TRBJ2-1; D may be TRBD1 (5 bases). The V end lost 4 bases, the J end lost 6 bases, and 19 bases lay between the germline ends. Germline CDR1 WNHNN, CDR2 SYGVQD (reference sequence). This CDR3 has 16 residues. CDR3 in amino acids: CASSATRVEVPNEQFF. The DNA for the CDR3 is TGCGCCAGCAGTGCTACCAGGGTAGAAGTCCCCAATGAGCAGTTCTTC.

The chain links TRBV7-9 to TRBJ2-5; 9 bases are shared with TRBD2. The germline CDR1 and CDR2 sequences are SEHNR and FQNEAQ (reference sequence). This CDR3 spans 14 amino acids. Trimming cost V 1 base and J 5 bases; bases outside gene matches: 2. As DNA, the CDR3 is TGTGCCAGCAGCTTAGGCGGGAGGGTGGAGACCCAGTACTTC. Its protein product is CASSLGGRVETQYF. The variable domain in full, completed from reference TRBV7-9 and TRBJ2-5, reads DTGVSQNPRHKITKRGQNVTFRCDPISEHNRLYWYRQTLGQGPEFLTYFQNEAQLEKSRLLSDRFSAERPKGSFSTLEIQRTEQGDSAMYLCASSLGGRVETQYFGPGTRLLVL.

The genes are TRBV7-9 and TRBJ2-3, with D maybe TRBD1 (5 bases). From germline, CDR1 is SEHNR and CDR2 FQNEAQ (reference sequence). Trimming shortened V by 1 base and J by 6 bases, and 11 bases separated the two germline ends. This CDR3 is built from 14 residues. CDR3 bases: TGTGCCAGCAGCTTAGTCACAGGACCTGATACGCAGTATTTT. Amino acids: CASSLVTGPDTQYF.

This chain joins TRBV28 and TRBJ2-7, with D possibly TRBD2 on 5 matching bases. V lost 5 bases to trimming and J lost 7 bases, with 21 bases between them. Germline V lookup: CDR1 MDHEN, CDR2 SYDVKM. This CDR3 spans 15 amino acids. The CDR3 is CASSPPPKRAREQYF. The CDR3 nucleotides read TGTGCCAGCAGTCCCCCCCCCAAGAGGGCCAGGGAGCAGTACTTC.

The V gene is TRBV19, the J gene TRBJ1-5, with TRBD1 matching 8 bases. V shed 4 bases, J shed 6 bases, and the junction held 8 bases outside the gene matches. The CDR3 runs to 15 residues. Germline CDR1 LNHDA, CDR2 SQIVND (reference sequence). The CDR3 nucleotides read TGTGCCAGTAGTACCACCCGACAGGGGTCTCAGCCCCAGCATTTT. This translates into CASSTTRQGSQPQHF. The full variable domain, its missing parts supplied by reference TRBV19 and TRBJ1-5, is DGGITQSPKYLFRKEGQNVTLSCEQNLNHDAMYWYRQDPGQGLRLIYYSQIVNDFQKGDIAEGYSVSREKKESFPLTVTSAQKNPTAFYLCASSTTRQGSQPQHFGDGTRLSIL.

Comments on this clone: A read error may be the cause here, since a much bigger clone is one base away. V is TRBV4-2 and J is TRBJ1-1, with no clear D. V lost 2 bases to trimming and J lost 0 bases, with 4 bases between them. CDR1 is LGHNA, CDR2 YNFKEQ, per germline. This CDR3 has 13 amino acids. The chain's CDR3 is CASSQQVNTEAFF. The CDR3 DNA reads as TGTGCCAGCAGCCAACAGGTGAACACTGAAGCTTTCTTT.

The rearrangement links TRBV5-8 to TRBJ2-5; a possible D gene is TRBD1 (6 bases). The V gene lost 3 bases and the J gene lost 5 bases, with 11 bases spanning the gap. The CDR3 is 13 residues long. Per the germline V gene, CDR1 is SGHTS and CDR2 is YDEGEE. The CDR3 loop reads CASSSQGRETQYF. The CDR3 DNA reads TGTGCCAGCAGCTCACAGGGCCGGGAGACCCAGTACTTC.

Here the CDR3 DNA reads TGTGCCAGCAGCTTAGGGGGATCCGGGACTGGATACAATGAGCAGTTCTTC. It codes for CASSLGGSGTGYNEQFF. V gene TRBV7-9 combines with J gene TRBJ2-1, with D possibly matching TRBD2 (6 bases). Trimming shortened V by 1 base and J by 4 bases, and 17 bases separated the two germline ends. Germline CDR1 reads SEHNR; CDR2 reads FQNEAQ (reference sequence). The CDR3 totals 17 residues. Variable domain in full (rest from reference TRBV7-9 and TRBJ2-1): DTGVSQNPRHKITKRGQNVTFRCDPISEHNRLYWYRQTLGQGPEFLTYFQNEAQLEKSRLLSDRFSAERPKGSFSTLEIQRTEQGDSAMYLCASSLGGSGTGYNEQFFGPGTRLTVL.

This clone has a single count. The chain links TRBV7-9 to TRBJ2-1; TRBD2 might be the D (5 bases). The CDR3 contains 13 residues. The germline CDR1 and CDR2 sequences are SEHNR and FQNEAQ (reference sequence). V gave up 5 bases and J gave up 6 bases, with 11 bases separating them. The CDR3 nucleotides read TGTGCCAGCAGCGCATCTAGCCCCAATGAGCAGTTCTTC. Translation: CASSASSPNEQFF.

This chain uses TRBV18 with TRBJ1-3; D possibly corresponds to TRBD1 (5 bases). This CDR3 has 16 amino acids. Germline V gene sequence: CDR1 KGHSH, CDR2 LQKENI. The V gene lost 4 bases and the J gene lost 2 bases, with 15 bases spanning the gap. The CDR3 protein is CASSRTQELAGNTIYF. As DNA, the CDR3 is TGTGCCAGCTCACGAACACAGGAACTTGCTGGAAACACCATATATTTT.

This chain connects TRBV18 to TRBJ1-1, with D possibly matching TRBD1 (6 bases). The germline CDR1 and CDR2 sequences are KGHSH and LQKENI. CDR3 length: 14 amino acids. V gave up 4 bases and J gave up 4 bases, with 13 bases separating them. CDR3: CASSLMGAGTEAFF. In DNA form, the CDR3 reads TGTGCCAGCTCACTTATGGGGGCGGGCACTGAAGCTTTCTTT.

In nucleotides, the CDR3 is TGCGCCAGCAGCTTGGATGCGGGGGGGGCAGTGGAGACCCAGTACTTC. Amino acid sequence: CASSLDAGGAVETQYF. V is TRBV5-1 and J is TRBJ2-5, with TRBD2 matching over 9 bases. The CDR3 consists of 16 residues. Per germline, CDR1 SGHRS and CDR2 YFSETQ. Germline trimming cut 0 bases from V and 5 bases from J; bases unmatched to any gene: 8.

This rearrangement joins TRBV19 to TRBJ1-1, with D perhaps matching TRBD1 (6 bases). Trimming shortened V by 0 bases and J by 1 base, and 6 bases separated the two germline ends. The CDR3 runs 14 residues. The V gene's germline CDR1 is LNHDA and CDR2 SQIVND (reference sequence). The CDR3 sequence: CASSIDRGNTEAFF. Written as DNA, the CDR3 is TGTGCCAGTAGTATAGACAGGGGGAACACTGAAGCTTTCTTT.

This clone appeared a few times. The chain couples TRBV7-2 to TRBJ1-1; possible D gene TRBD1, 6 bases. The CDR3 runs to 15 residues. The V gene lost 2 bases and the J gene lost 4 bases, with 14 bases spanning the gap. The germline gives CDR1 SGHTA, CDR2 FQGNSA. CDR3 DNA sequence: TGTGCCAGCAGCTTAAACGGGGGCGGGGGCACTGAAGCTTTCTTT. It translates to CASSLNGGGGTEAFF.

This clone was seen more than once but under ten times. The chain is built from TRBV28 and TRBJ1-4, with 8 bases matching TRBD1. Germline assignment: CDR1 MDHEN and CDR2 SYDVKM. The CDR3 spans 15 residues. V was clipped by 2 bases and J by 8 bases; unmatched bases: 7. CDR3 DNA: TGTGCCAGCAGTTTACCCCCGACAGGGGAGGAAAAACTGTTTTTT. This sequence encodes CASSLPPTGEEKLFF.

This rearrangement joins TRBV5-5 to TRBJ2-1, with D unclear. V was shortened by 0 bases and J by 3 bases, with 7 bases between the two germline ends. Per the germline V gene, CDR1 is SGHKS and CDR2 is YYEKEE (reference sequence). The CDR3 loop spans 14 amino acids. This chain's CDR3 is CASSLAPHYNEQFF. In nucleotides, the CDR3 is TGTGCCAGCAGCTTGGCCCCCCACTACAATGAGCAGTTCTTC.

This rearrangement joins TRBV4-1 to TRBJ2-5; D remains ambiguous. The CDR3 loop spans 13 amino acids. Between the trimmed V and J ends, which lost 0 bases and 3 bases, there was a span of 5 bases. Germline lookup yields CDR1 MGHRA and CDR2 YSYEKL. CDR3 nucleotides: TGCGCCAGCAGCCAAGATGCAGAAGAGACCCAGTACTTC. It codes for CASSQDAEETQYF.

There are a few counts of this clone. The chain is built from TRBV4-2 and TRBJ1-5; possibly TRBD1 for D (6 bases). V lost 3 bases and J 10 bases, leaving 10 bases between the germline ends. Per germline, CDR1 LGHNA and CDR2 YNFKEQ. CDR3 length: 12 amino acids. Here the CDR3 DNA reads TGTGCCAGCAGCCAGGGGGCTGGACCCCAGCATTTT. It yields the protein CASSQGAGPQHF.